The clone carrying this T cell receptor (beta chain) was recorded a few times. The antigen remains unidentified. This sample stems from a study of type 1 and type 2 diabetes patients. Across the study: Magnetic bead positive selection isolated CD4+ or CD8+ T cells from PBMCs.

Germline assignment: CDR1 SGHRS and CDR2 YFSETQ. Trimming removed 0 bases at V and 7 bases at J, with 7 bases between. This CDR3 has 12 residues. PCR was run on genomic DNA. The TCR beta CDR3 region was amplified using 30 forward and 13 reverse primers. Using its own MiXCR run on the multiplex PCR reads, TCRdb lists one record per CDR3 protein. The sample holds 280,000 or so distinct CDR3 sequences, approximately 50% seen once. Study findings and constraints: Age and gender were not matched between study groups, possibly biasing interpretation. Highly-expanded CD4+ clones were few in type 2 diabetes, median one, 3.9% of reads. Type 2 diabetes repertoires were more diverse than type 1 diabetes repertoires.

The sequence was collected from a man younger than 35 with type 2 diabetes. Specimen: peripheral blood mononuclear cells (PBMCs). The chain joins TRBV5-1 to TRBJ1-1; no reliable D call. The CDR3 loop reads CASSLEPYEAFF. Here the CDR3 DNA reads TGCGCCAGCAGCTTGGAACCTTATGAAGCTTTCTTT.